This T cell receptor beta chain was recovered during a study of blood T cell repertoires in COVID-19. Study-wide background: Whether acute or convalescent, the COVID-19 samples came from the United States, Italy and Spain. Sample material is recorded as cDNA or gDNA derived from T cells, B-cell-depleted T cells, or PBMCs.

In the source study's methods: Estimates of nucleated cell counts were drawn from the amplification of reference gene primers. Assay used: immunoSEQ multiplex PCR; TCRdb lists only in-frame clones, some missing. The D gene and trimming were derived from the DNA, and the V and J assignments and clone size from that table. The sample includes roughly 160,000 clones, over 65% of them seen just once. V trimming: 3 bases; J trimming: 7 bases; junction bases outside the gene matches: 5. The germline V gene encodes CDR1 SGHRS and CDR2 YFSETQ. The CDR3 has 14 residues. The chain has TRBV5-1 and TRBJ2-1; 9 bases match TRBD2. This receptor was identified in a woman of 80 years or more with acute or convalescent COVID-19. Material for sequencing was peripheral blood. This chain's CDR3 is CASSSGLAPNEQFF. In DNA form, the CDR3 reads TGCGCCAGCAGCTCAGGACTAGCGCCAAATGAGCAGTTCTTC.